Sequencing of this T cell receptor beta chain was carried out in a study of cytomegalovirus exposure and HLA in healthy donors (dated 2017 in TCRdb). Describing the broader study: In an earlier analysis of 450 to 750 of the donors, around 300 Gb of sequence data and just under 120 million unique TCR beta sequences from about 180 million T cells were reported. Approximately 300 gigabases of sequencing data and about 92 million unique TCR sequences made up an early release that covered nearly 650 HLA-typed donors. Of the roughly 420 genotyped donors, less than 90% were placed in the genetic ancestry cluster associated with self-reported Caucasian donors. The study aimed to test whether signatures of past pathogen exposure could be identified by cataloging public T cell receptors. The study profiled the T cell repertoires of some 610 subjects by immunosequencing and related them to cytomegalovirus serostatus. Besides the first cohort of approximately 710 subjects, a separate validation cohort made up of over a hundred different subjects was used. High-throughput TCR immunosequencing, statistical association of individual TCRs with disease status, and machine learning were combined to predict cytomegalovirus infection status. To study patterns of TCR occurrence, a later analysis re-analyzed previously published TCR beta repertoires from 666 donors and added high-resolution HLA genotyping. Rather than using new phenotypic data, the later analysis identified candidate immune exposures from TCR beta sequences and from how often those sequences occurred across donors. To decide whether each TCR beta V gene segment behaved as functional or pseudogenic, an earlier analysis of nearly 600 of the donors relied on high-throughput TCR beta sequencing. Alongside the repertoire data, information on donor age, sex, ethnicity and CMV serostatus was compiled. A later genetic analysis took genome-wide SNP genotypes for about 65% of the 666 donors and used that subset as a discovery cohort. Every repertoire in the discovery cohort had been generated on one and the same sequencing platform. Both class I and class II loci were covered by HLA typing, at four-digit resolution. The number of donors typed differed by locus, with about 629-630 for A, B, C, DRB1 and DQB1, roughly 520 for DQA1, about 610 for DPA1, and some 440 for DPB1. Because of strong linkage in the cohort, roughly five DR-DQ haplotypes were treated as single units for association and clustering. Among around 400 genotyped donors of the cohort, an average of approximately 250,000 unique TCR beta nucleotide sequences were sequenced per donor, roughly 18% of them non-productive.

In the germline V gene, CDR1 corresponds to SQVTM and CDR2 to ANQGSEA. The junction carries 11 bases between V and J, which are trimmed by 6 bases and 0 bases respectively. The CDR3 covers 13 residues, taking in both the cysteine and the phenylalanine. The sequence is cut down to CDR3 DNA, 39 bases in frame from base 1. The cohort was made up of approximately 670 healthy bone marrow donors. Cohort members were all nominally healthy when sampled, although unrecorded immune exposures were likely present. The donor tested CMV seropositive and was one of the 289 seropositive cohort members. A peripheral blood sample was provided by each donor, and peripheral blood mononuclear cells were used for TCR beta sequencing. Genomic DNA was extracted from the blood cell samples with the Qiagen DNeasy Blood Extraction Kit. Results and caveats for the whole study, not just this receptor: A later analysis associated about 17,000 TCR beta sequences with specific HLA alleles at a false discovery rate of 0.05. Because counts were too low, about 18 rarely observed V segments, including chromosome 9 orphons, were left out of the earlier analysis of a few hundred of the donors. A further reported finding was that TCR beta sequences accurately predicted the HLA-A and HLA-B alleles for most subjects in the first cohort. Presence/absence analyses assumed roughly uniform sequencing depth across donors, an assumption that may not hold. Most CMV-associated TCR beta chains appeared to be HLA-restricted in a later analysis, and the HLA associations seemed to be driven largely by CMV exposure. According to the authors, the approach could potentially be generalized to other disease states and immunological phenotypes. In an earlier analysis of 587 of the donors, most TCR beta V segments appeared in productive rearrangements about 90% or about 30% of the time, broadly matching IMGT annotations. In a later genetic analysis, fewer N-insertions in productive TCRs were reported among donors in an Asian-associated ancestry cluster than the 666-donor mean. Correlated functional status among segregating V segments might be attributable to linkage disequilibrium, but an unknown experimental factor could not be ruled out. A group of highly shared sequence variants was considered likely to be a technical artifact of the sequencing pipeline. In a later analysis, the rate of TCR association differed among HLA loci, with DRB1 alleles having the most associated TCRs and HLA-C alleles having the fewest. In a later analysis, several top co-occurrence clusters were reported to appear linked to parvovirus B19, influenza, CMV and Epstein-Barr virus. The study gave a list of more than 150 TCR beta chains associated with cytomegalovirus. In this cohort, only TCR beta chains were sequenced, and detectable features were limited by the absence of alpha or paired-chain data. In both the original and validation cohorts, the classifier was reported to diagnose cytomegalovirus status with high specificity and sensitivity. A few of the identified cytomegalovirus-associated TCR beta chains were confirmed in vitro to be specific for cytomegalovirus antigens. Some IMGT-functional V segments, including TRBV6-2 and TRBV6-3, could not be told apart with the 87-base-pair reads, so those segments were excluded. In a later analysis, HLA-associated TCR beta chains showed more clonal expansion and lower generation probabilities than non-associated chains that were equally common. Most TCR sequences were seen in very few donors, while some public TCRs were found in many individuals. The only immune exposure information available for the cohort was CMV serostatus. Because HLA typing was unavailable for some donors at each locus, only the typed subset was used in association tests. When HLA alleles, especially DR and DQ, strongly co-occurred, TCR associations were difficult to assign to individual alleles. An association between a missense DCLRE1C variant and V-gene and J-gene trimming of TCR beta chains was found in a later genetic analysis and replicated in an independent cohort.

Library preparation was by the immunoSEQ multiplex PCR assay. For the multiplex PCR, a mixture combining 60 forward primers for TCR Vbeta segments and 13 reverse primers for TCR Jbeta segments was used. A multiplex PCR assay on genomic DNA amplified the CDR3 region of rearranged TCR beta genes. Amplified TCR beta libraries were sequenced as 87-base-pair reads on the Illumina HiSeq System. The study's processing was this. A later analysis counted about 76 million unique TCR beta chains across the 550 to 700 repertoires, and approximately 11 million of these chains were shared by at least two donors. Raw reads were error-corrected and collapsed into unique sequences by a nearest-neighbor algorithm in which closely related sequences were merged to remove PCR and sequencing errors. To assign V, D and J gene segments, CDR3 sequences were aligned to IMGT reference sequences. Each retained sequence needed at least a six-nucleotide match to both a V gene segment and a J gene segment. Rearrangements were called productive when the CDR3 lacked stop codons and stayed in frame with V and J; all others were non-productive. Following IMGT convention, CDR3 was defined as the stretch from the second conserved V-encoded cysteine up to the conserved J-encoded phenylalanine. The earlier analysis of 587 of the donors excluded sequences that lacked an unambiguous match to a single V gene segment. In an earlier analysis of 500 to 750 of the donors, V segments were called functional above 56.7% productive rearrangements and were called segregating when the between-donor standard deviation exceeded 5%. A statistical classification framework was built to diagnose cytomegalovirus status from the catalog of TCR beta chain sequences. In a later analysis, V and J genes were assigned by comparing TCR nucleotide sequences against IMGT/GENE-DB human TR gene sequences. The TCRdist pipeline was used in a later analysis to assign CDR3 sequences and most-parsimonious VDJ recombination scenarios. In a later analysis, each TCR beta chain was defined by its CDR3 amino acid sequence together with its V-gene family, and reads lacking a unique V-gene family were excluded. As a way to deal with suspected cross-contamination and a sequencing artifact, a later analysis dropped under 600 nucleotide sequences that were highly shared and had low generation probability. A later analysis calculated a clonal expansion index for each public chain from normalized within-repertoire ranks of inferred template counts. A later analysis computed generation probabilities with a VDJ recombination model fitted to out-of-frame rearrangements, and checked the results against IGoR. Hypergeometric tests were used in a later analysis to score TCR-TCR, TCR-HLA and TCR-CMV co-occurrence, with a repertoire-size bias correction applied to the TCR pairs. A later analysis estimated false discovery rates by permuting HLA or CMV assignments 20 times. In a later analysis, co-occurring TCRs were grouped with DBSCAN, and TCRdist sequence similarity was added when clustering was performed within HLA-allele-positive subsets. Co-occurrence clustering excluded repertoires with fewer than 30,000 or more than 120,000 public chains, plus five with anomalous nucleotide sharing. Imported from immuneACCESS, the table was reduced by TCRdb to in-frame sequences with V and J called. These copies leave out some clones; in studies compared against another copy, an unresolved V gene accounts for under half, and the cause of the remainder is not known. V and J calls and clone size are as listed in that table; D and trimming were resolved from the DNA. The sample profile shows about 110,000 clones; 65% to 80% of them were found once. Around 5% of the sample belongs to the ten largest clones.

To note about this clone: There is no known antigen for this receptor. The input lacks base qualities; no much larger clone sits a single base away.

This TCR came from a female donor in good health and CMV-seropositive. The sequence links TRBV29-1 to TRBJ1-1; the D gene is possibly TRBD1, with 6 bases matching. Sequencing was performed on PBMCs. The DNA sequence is TGCAGCGTCGGGGACACCATGAACACTGAAGCTTTCTTT. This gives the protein CSVGDTMNTEAFF.